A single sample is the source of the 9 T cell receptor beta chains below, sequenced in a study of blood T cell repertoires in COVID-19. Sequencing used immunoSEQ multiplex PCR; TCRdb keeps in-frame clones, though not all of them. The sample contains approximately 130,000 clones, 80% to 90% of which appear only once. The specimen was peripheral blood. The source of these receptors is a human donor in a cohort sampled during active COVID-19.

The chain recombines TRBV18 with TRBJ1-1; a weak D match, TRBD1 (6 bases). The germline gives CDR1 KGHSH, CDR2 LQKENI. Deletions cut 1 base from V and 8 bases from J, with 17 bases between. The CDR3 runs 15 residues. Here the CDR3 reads CASSPLYPDRSEAFF. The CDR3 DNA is TGTGCCAGCTCACCACTCTACCCAGACAGGTCAGAAGCTTTCTTT.

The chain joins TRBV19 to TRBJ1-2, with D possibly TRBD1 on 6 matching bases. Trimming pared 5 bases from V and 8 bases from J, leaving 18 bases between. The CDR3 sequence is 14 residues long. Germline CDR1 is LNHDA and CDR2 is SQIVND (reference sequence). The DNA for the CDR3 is TGTGCCAGTAGTGTTGGGCGACAGGTTCGGGGCTACACCTTC. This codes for CASSVGRQVRGYTF.

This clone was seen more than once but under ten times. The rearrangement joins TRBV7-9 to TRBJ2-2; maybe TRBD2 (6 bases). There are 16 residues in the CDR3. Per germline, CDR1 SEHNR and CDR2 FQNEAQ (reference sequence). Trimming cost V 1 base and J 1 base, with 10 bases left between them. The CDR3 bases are TGTGCCAGCAGCTTAGGTCTTAGCGGGAACACCGGGGAGCTGTTTTTT. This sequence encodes CASSLGLSGNTGELFF.

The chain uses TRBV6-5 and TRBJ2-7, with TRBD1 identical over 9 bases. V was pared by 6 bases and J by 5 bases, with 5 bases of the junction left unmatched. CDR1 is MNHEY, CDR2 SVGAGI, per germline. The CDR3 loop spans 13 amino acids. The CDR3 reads CASRGTGQNEQYF. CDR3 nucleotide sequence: TGTGCCAGCAGGGGGACAGGGCAAAACGAGCAGTACTTC.

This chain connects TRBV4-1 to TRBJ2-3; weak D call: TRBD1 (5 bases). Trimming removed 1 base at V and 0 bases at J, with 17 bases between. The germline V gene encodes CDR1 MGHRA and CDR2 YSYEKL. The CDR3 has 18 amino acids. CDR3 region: CASSQVGVGRGSTDTQYF. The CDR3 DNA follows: TGCGCCAGCAGCCAAGTAGGGGTCGGAAGGGGTAGCACAGATACGCAGTATTTT.

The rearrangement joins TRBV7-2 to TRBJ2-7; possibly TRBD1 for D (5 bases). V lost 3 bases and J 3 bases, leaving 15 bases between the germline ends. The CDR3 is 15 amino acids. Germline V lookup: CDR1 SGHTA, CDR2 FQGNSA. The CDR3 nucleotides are TGTGCCAGCAGCTTTCTTCCCAGGGAAGTCTACGAGCAGTACTTC. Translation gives CASSFLPREVYEQYF.

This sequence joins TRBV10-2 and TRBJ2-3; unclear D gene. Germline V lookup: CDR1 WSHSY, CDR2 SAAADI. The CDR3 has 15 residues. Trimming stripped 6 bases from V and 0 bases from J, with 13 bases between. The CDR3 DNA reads TGCGCCAGCAGGGTTGCAGGCCAAAGCACAGATACGCAGTATTTT. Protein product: CASRVAGQSTDTQYF.

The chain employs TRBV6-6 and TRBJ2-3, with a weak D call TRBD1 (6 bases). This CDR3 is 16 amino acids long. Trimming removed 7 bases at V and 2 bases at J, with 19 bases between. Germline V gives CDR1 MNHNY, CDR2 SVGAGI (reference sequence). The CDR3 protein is CASTSELGQLTDTQYF. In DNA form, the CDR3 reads TGTGCCAGCACCTCGGAATTAGGACAGCTCACAGATACGCAGTATTTT.

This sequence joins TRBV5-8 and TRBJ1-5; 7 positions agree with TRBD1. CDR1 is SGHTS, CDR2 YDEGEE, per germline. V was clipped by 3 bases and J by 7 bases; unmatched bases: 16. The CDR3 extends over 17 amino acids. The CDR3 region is CASSSDRVPRQGQPQHF. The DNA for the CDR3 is TGTGCCAGCAGCTCCGACAGGGTCCCTCGTCAAGGGCAGCCCCAGCATTTT.